This T cell receptor (beta chain) stems from a study of T cell changes during pregnancy in multiple sclerosis. Germline lookup yields CDR1 SGHTS and CDR2 YDEGEE. The J segment lost 3 bases and the V segment lost 5 bases, leaving 9 bases of the junction unmatched. The CDR3 is made up of 15 amino acids. Data came from immunoSEQ multiplex PCR; TCRdb stores just in-frame clones and leaves some out. The repertoire holds over 30,000 clones, with about 91% as singletons. The origin of this receptor is a female donor with multiple sclerosis, enrolled in a pregnancy study. The V and J genes are TRBV5-8 and TRBJ2-7; 9 bases line up with TRBD1. Sequenced here: CD4+ T cells from peripheral blood mononuclear cells, sampled in the third trimester of pregnancy. The CDR3: CASRGTGTGNYEQYF. The CDR3 DNA reads as TGTGCCAGCAGGGGAACCGGGACAGGGAACTACGAGCAGTACTTC.